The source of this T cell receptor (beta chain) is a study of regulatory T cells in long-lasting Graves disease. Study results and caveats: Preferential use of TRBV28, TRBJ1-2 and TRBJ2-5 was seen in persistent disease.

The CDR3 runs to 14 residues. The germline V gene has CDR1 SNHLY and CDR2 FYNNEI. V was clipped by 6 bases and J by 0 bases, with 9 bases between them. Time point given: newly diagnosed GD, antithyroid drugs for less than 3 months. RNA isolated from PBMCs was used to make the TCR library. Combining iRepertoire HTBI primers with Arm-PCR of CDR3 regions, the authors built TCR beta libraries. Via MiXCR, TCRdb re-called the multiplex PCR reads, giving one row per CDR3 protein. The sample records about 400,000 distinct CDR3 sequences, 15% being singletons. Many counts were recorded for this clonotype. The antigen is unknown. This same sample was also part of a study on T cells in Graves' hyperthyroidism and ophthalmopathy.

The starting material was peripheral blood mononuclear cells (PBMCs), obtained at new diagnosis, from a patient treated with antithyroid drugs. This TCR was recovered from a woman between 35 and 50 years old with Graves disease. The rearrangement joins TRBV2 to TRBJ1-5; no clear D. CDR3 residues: CASSAEGSNQPQHF. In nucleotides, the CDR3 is TGTGCCAGCAGCGCCGAAGGTAGCAATCAGCCCCAGCATTTT.